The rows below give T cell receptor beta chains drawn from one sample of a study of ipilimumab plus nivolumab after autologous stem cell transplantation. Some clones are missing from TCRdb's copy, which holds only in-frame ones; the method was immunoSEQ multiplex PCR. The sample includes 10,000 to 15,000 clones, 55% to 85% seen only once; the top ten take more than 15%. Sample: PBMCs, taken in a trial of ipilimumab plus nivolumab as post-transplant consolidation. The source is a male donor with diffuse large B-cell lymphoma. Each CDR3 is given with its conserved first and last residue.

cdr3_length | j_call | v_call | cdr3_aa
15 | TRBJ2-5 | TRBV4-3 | CASSQDLWRGGTQYF
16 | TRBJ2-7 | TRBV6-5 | CASSYSLSGKGYEQYF
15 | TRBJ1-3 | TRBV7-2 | CASSSPVQGGNTIYF
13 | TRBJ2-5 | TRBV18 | CASSPGLAETQYF
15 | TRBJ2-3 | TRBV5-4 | CASSPGSPGLDTQYF
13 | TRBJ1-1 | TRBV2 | CASQIQGYTEAFF
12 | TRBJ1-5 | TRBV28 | CASSLGNQPQHF
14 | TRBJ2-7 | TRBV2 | CASRDRTSSYEQYF
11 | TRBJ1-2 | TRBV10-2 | CASSSVGGYTF
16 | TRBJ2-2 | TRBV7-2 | CASSLGPSGNTGELFF
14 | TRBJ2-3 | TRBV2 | CASGLAGSTDTQYF
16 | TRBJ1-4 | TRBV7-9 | CASSLYRTGRYEKLFF
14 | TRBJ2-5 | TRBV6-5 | CASSSTGVRETQYF